Reported below is one TCR beta chain. The data stem from a study of blood T cell repertoires in COVID-19. Whole-study context: Samples came from the United States, Italy and Spain, spanning acute and convalescent COVID-19.

After removal of 4 bases from V and 3 bases from J, the junction contained 4 bases not matched to a gene. The CDR3 is 15 residues long. Germline values: CDR1 SNHLY, CDR2 FYNNEI. Original methodology: Researchers report that nucleated cell counts were estimated from reference gene primer amplification. Using immunoSEQ multiplex PCR, the repertoire was profiled, and TCRdb retains in-frame clones only, with some absent. V and J calls and clone size come straight from that table; D and trimming were deduced from the DNA. This table has about 190,000 clones, 88% appearing once. The chain couples TRBV2 to TRBJ2-1; 9 bases are shared with TRBD1. Sequencing was carried out using peripheral blood. The clonotype originates from a man between 35 and 55 years old with active or convalescent COVID-19. The CDR3 protein is CASSVGTGYYNEQFF. The CDR3 DNA reads TGTGCCAGCAGTGTCGGGACAGGGTACTACAATGAGCAGTTCTTC.